The clone carrying this T cell receptor beta chain has a single count. This sample is drawn from a study of CD8 T cells in Susac syndrome. The CDR3 is made up of 13 amino acids. Germline CDR1 is KGHSH and CDR2 is LQKENI. With V trimmed by 5 bases and J by 7 bases, 3 bases remained unmatched. TCR beta sequencing covered blood CD8+ and CD4+ T cells. Negative isolation yielded the CD8+ and CD4+ T cells, while FACS enriched the TEMRA cells. RNA in amounts of roughly 0.5 to 1 ug was reverse transcribed with random hexamers. Each CDR3 protein is one row after TCRdb ran MiXCR on the immunoSEQ multiplex PCR reads. The sample has about 240,000 distinct CDR3 sequences, 90% to 96% seen once; the top ten hold around 0.093%.

V and J are TRBV18 and TRBJ2-1; TRBD1 matches at 9 bases. The sequenced material came from CD4+ T cells from PBMCs. This clonotype was obtained from a human donor with Susac syndrome. The CDR3 DNA reads TGTGCCAGCTCATCGACAGGGGGTAATGAGCAGTTCTTC. The encoded protein is CASSSTGGNEQFF.